The T cell receptor (beta chain) under discussion was sequenced for a study of CD8+ T cells in alopecia areata. The CDR3 has 14 residues. V gave up 3 bases and J gave up 1 base; unmatched junction bases: 0. Per the germline V gene, CDR1 is MRHNA and CDR2 is SNTAGT. Alopecia areata patients provided lesional scalp punch biopsies and peripheral blood. Findings and caveats of the study: Lesional scalp, especially alopecia totalis/universalis, showed higher clonality than normal scalp.

To note about this clone: Its antigen remains unidentified.

Following RNA extraction, reverse transcription yielded cDNA that acted as the sequencing template. Data came from immunoSEQ multiplex PCR; TCRdb stores just in-frame clones and leaves some out. This sample yields 55,000 to 65,000 clones, of which roughly 40% are seen a single time; roughly 50% belongs to the top ten. This chain links TRBV6-4 with TRBJ2-3; 8 bases are shared with TRBD2. Sample: NKG2D-low CD8+ T cells sorted from blood. The TCR sequence derives from a human donor with alopecia areata. DNA for the CDR3: TGTGCCAGCAGTGAAGCGGGAGGCACAGATACGCAGTATTTT. Its translation: CASSEAGGTDTQYF.